The 5 T cell receptor beta chains below were found in one sample sequenced in a study of T cell responses to AZD1222 COVID-19 vaccine. Sequenced by immunoSEQ multiplex PCR; TCRdb stores in-frame clones only, minus some. Of more than 85,000 clones listed, more than 70% were seen once; the top ten hold about a sixth. Sample: peripheral blood, taken 28 days after the second AZD1222 dose. Source of these receptors: an adult who received the AZD1222 COVID-19 vaccine.

The chain is built from TRBV9 and TRBJ2-2; TRBD2 matches 9 bases. V dropped 5 bases and J dropped 0; count of bases not matched to a gene: 8. Germline V lookup: CDR1 SGDLS, CDR2 YYNGEE. The CDR3 extends over 17 amino acids. The CDR3 protein is CASSQPAGGTNTGELFF. DNA of the CDR3: TGTGCCAGCAGTCAGCCAGCGGGAGGAACGAACACCGGGGAGCTGTTTTTT.

The V call is TRBV14, the J call TRBJ1-1; D remains unclear. Trimming pared 5 bases from V and 0 bases from J, leaving 7 bases between. The CDR3 is made up of 13 amino acids. Germline CDR1 SGHDN, CDR2 FVKESK. The CDR3 here is CASSVRLNTEAFF. The CDR3 coding sequence is TGTGCCAGCAGCGTCCGGTTGAACACTGAAGCTTTCTTT.

The table lists this clone with a few counts. This sequence joins TRBV6-4 and TRBJ2-3, with 7 bases that match TRBD1. This CDR3 is built from 15 residues. V was pared by 4 bases and J by 2 bases, with 6 bases of the junction left unmatched. Germline V gene data show CDR1 as MRHNA and CDR2 as SNTAGT. The CDR3 DNA is TGTGCCAGCAGTGTCGAGGGACAGTCCACAGATACGCAGTATTTT. It codes for CASSVEGQSTDTQYF.

The sample holds one count of this clone. This rearrangement joins TRBV7-9 to TRBJ2-3; D not resolved. V shed 5 bases and J shed 0 bases, with 9 bases lying between them. This CDR3 spans 14 amino acids. Germline CDR1 is SEHNR and CDR2 is FQNEAQ (reference sequence). CDR3 loop: CASSRDGSTDTQYF. The CDR3 region has the DNA TGTGCCAGCAGCCGAGACGGAAGCACAGATACGCAGTATTTT. Together with reference TRBV7-9 and TRBJ2-3, the CDR3 gives the full variable domain: DTGVSQNPRHKITKRGQNVTFRCDPISEHNRLYWYRQTLGQGPEFLTYFQNEAQLEKSRLLSDRFSAERPKGSFSTLEIQRTEQGDSAMYLCASSRDGSTDTQYFGPGTRLTVL.

This clone was counted only a few times. The CDR3 loop is CASRRQGGNTEAFF. In DNA, the CDR3 is TGCGCCAGCAGGCGGCAGGGGGGGAACACTGAAGCTTTCTTT. The genes are TRBV5-1 and TRBJ1-1; 7 nucleotides match TRBD1. CDR1 and CDR2 from the germline V gene are SGHRS and YFSETQ. V shed 5 bases and J 1 base; nucleotides not matched to a gene: 5. The CDR3 runs to 14 residues.